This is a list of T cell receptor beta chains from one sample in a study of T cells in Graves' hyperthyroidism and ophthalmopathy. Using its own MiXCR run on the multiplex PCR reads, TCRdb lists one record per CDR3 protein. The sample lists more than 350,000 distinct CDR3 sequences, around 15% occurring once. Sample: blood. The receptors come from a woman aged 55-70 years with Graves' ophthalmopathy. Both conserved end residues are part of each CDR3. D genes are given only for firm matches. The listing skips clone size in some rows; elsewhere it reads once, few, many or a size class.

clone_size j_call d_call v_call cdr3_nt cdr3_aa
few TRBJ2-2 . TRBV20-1 TGCAGTGCTAGAGACCTGGGCGAGGCCGGGGAGCTGTTTTTT CSARDLGEAGELFF
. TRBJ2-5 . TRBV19 TGTGCCAGTAGTATCAGAGGGGGAAGTGAGACCCAGTACTTC CASSIRGGSETQYF
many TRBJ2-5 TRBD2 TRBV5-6 TGTGCCAGCAGCTTGACCGCGGGAGAAGAGACCCAGTACTTC CASSLTAGEETQYF
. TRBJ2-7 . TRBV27 TGTGCCAGCAGTTTATCAATTGCACAGGGACGGACCTACGAGCAGTACTTC CASSLSIAQGRTYEQYF
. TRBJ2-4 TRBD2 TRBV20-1 TGCAGTGCTAGAGAGGTAGCGGGAGGGCTGAAAAACATTCAGTACTTC CSAREVAGGLKNIQYF
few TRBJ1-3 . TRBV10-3 TGTGCCATCAGTGATGGGGGATTGAACACCATATATTTT CAISDGGLNTIYF
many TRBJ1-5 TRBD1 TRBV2 TGTGCCAGCAGCGCACAACAGGGGGAGAATCAGCCCCAGCATTTT CASSAQQGENQPQHF
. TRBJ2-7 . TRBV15 TGTGCCACCAGCAGAGAGCCAGGTTCCTACGAGCAGTACTTC CATSREPGSYEQYF
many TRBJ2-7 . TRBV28 TGTGCCAGCAGTTTACTTCGCCCAGCGAGGCCCTACGAGCAGTACTTC CASSLLRPARPYEQYF
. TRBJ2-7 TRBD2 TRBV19 TGTGCCAGTAGTAGAAGCGGGACCCGGGGGTCCTACGAGCAGTACTTC CASSRSGTRGSYEQYF
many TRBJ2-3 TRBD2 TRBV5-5 TGTGCCAGCAGCCAGGTTCCTAGCGGGAGTTCAGATACGCAGTATTTT CASSQVPSGSSDTQYF
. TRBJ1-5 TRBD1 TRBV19 TGTGCCAGTAGTATAGGGACAGGGTATAATCAGCCCCAGCATTTT CASSIGTGYNQPQHF
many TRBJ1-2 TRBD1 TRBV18 TGTGCCAGCTCACCCGACAGGGGCTATGGCTACACCTTC CASSPDRGYGYTF
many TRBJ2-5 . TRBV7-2 TGTGCCAGCAGCGGGGCACTGCGGGAGACCCAGTACTTC CASSGALRETQYF
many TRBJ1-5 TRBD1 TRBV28 TGTGCCAGCAAAACAGGGGGGAATAGCAATCAGCCCCAGCATTTT CASKTGGNSNQPQHF
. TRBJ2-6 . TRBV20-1 TGCAGTGCGTTCGACAGCTCTGGGGCCAACGTCCTGACTTTC CSAFDSSGANVLTF
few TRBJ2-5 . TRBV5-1 TGCGCCAGCGGCCGTAGATTCCAAGAGACCCAGTACTTC CASGRRFQETQYF
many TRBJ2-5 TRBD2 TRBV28 TGTGCCAGCAGTTTAGGGTTGCGGAGACTAGCGTCTCAAGAGACCCAGTACTTC CASSLGLRRLASQETQYF
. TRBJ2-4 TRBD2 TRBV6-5 TGTGCCAGCAGTTACGCGGGGGGGCCGAACATTCAGTACTTC CASSYAGGPNIQYF
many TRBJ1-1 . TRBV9 TGTGCCAGCAGCGCCCGATTGGACACTGAAGCTTTCTTT CASSARLDTEAFF